The present T cell receptor beta chain was sequenced within a study of T cell responses to AZD1222 COVID-19 vaccine (dated by TCRdb to 2020 to 2022). Study-wide context: AZD1222 recipients whose second dose came at about 4 weeks and those whose second dose came at about 12 weeks were combined into one group, since spike-specific TCR depth and breadth did not differ between the two schedules. TCR sequencing was performed for roughly 250 trial participants, of whom roughly 200 were given two doses of AZD1222 and roughly 25 were given two doses of MenACWY control vaccine. Enrollment into the trials was organized by age into subgroups of 18-55, 56-69 and 70-plus years, and those subgroups contained roughly 150, 30 and 60 TCR-sequenced participants, respectively. The paper as a whole reports these results and caveats: Because no day 14 peak-response samples were available, the repertoires could be characterized only after the peak T cell response. Conclusions about previously exposed vaccinees are limited, since just 6 or 7 AZD1222 recipients were seropositive for SARS-CoV-2 at baseline. After two AZD1222 doses, both the breadth and the depth of spike-specific TCRs were significantly higher than at day 0 and than in MenACWY recipients. Epitopes outside the regions mutated in the B.1.351 and B.1.1.7 variants were reportedly recognized by nearly half of the unique spike-specific TCRs. Most participants were white British and females outnumbered males, and the authors suggested that clonal diversity may have been underestimated. The whole spike protein was spanned by vaccine-associated CD4 TCRs, and dominant responses were seen in regions 160-218 and 743-854. The 56-69-year group was small, and its depth increase did not reach significance, likely because of low power.

The CDR3 regions of human TCRbeta chains were analyzed by immunosequencing. As for the original processing: Repertoire TCRs were matched against a reference library of SARS-CoV-2-specific TCRs generated with the MIRA antigen-specificity platform. Breadth was defined as the fraction of unique TCRs that were SARS-CoV-2-associated, and depth was defined as the fraction of total T cells that were SARS-CoV-2-associated. Using the MIRA data, each spike-specific TCR was assigned both to the spike region to which the TCR was reactive and to a CD4 or CD8 class. Log10-transformed breadth and depth values were compared by one-way ANOVA with Sidak's multiple comparisons tests. The source is immuneACCESS, and TCRdb retained only in-frame sequences with V and J called. Part of the clones is not carried over; for the studies checked, unresolved V genes explain less than half of this, and the remainder is unexplained. That table gives V, J and clone size, and the DNA gave D and trimming. This sample holds some 200,000 clones; about 87% were observed only once. Of the sample, 5% to 7% is held by the ten largest clones.

In regard to this clone: The specificity of this receptor is unknown. Per-base quality was not reported, and no clone a single base away is much larger than it.

Taken from the germline V gene, the CDR1 and CDR2 loops are MGHDK and SYGVNS. Spanning cysteine to phenylalanine, the CDR3 consists of 14 amino acids. Left in the record is the CDR3 DNA by itself, 42 bases read in frame from the first base. Trimming at the junction amounts to 0 bases on V and 5 bases on J, and the germline ends lie 5 bases apart. According to the study, the label for this sample's time point signals: baseline before first vaccination. Vaccinee samples came from UK trials COV001 and COV002, including a single-blind randomized controlled phase 2/3 trial of AZD1222 (ChAdOx1 nCoV-19) in healthy adults. For TCRbeta chain sequencing, PBMC samples were collected from trial participants at day 0 and at day 28 after the second dose.

This TCR was sampled from an adult in good health. Rearrangement joined TRBV25-1 to TRBJ1-6, with the identity of the D gene unclear. Sequences were derived from peripheral blood, sampled on day 0 of AZD1222 vaccination. The CDR3 is CASSEYGNNSPLHF. The DNA reads as follows: TGTGCCAGCAGTGAATACGGCAATAATTCACCCCTCCACTTT.